The sample holds a few counts of the clone carrying this T cell receptor (beta chain). The antigen remains undetermined. This entry comes from a study of blood T cells in healthy people across ages. Study details: About one barcoded beta molecule was captured per two T cells (by template switching).

Study findings and constraints: The CMV status of each donor remained undetermined, and this could have confounded shifts in expanded clonotypes.

A second PCR, run for roughly 7 to 12 cycles, used a sample-barcoded 5' primer plus a J-beta primer mix. Any given sample supplied a minimum of 2.5 million CDR3-containing paired-end reads. TCRdb redid the calling of the 5' RACE reads with MiXCR, one entry per CDR3 protein. The table lists around 1.1 million distinct CDR3 sequences, more than 30% of them singletons, with around 13% in the top ten. With 7 bases removed from V and 7 bases from J, the gap between germline ends came to 14 bases. Germline V gives CDR1 SNHLY, CDR2 FYNNEI. The CDR3 is 13 residues long. The sequence was collected from a man in his late teens or twenties in good health. The sequenced material came from blood. This rearrangement joins TRBV2 to TRBJ1-5; D might be TRBD1 (6 bases). The CDR3, as DNA: TGTGCCAGCAAGGGGGGTTATGAACAGCCCCAGCATTTT. This encodes CASKGGYEQPQHF.